Below, 15 T cell receptor beta chains from the same sample are listed, as sequenced in a study of T cells in Graves' hyperthyroidism and ophthalmopathy. The source material, RNA transcripts, was used to amplify TCR beta CDR3 regions. HTBI primers were the set used in a first-round RT-PCR of the TCR CDR3. In TCRdb, the multiplex PCR reads were re-called with MiXCR into one record per CDR3 protein. The sample has a few hundred thousand distinct CDR3 sequences, around 42% seen once. The sequencing input was peripheral blood or thyroid tissue (not recorded which). These receptors were taken from a woman younger than 30 with Graves' hyperthyroidism.

This clonotype was seen at least ten times. The rearrangement joins TRBV7-2 to TRBJ1-3, with 7 positions matching TRBD1. The germline V gene has CDR1 SGHTA and CDR2 FQGNSA. With V trimmed by 5 bases and J by 1 base, 5 bases remained unmatched. This CDR3 spans 15 amino acids. CDR3 coding DNA: TGTGCCAGCAGCAGACAGACAGGGTCTGGAAACACCATATATTTT. It translates to CASSRQTGSGNTIYF.

This rearrangement joins TRBV19 to TRBJ2-7; tentatively, D is TRBD1 (6 bases). The DNA end lines up better with TRBJ2-1; the J call may be wrong. CDR1 is LNHDA, CDR2 SQIVND, per germline (reference sequence). This CDR3 spans 15 amino acids. In DNA, the CDR3 is TGTGCCAGTAGTCCCGACAGGACCTCCTACAATGAGCAGTTCTTC. Protein product: CASSPDRTSYNEQFF.

This chain connects TRBV29-1 to TRBJ2-5; perhaps TRBD2 as D (6 bases). The V end was cut by 4 bases, the J end by 0 bases, with 15 bases between. The germline V gene encodes CDR1 SQVTM and CDR2 ANQGSEA. The CDR3 runs to 15 residues. The CDR3 reads CSVGRAFGYQETQYF. The CDR3 region has the DNA TGCAGCGTTGGGAGGGCCTTTGGGTACCAAGAGACCCAGTACTTC.

This clonotype occurred many times. The V call is TRBV12-3 or TRBV12-4, the J call TRBJ1-5; 7 bases match TRBD1. This CDR3 has 15 residues. V lost 3 bases and J lost 1; bases outside the gene matches: 3. CDR3 DNA: TGTGCCAGCAGTTTTAGGGGGCAAAGCAATCAGCCCCAGCATTTT. Translation gives CASSFRGQSNQPQHF.

The chain couples TRBV15 to TRBJ1-3; D is unresolved. V lost 5 bases, J lost 0 bases, and 14 bases lay in between. The CDR3 sequence is 16 residues long. Germline V lookup: CDR1 LNHNV, CDR2 YYDKDF (reference sequence). The CDR3 loop reads CATSVVRRSSGNTIYF. In DNA form, the CDR3 reads TGTGCCACCAGCGTGGTCAGGCGGAGCTCTGGAAACACCATATATTTT.

A few counts support this clonotype. The chain uses TRBV4-1 and TRBJ1-4; 9 bases align to TRBD1. Trimming took 5 bases from V and 2 from J; bases not matched to a gene: 15. The CDR3 runs to 19 residues. The germline CDR1 and CDR2 sequences are MGHRA and YSYEKL. The chain's CDR3 is CASSGRLDRGGGTNEKLFF. The CDR3 bases are TGCGCCAGCAGCGGCCGCCTGGACAGGGGAGGTGGGACTAATGAAAAACTGTTTTTT.

This chain connects TRBV29-1 to TRBJ2-5; D assignment may be TRBD1 or TRBD2 (5 bases each). Germline CDR1 SQVTM, CDR2 ANQGSEA. Trimming pared 8 bases from V and 3 bases from J, leaving 16 bases between. There are 13 residues in the CDR3. CDR3 nucleotides: TGCAGCTTCCGGGGAGAAGGGGAAGAGACCCAGTACTTC. Translating gives CSFRGEGEETQYF. Based on the CDR3 plus reference TRBV29-1 and TRBJ2-5, the full variable domain is SAVISQKPSRDICQRGTSLTIQCQVDSQVTMMFWYRQQPGQSLTLIATANQGSEATYESGFVIDKFPISRPNLTFSTLTVSNMSPEDSSIYLCSFRGEGEETQYFGPGTRLLVL.

The table lists this clonotype with a few counts. The conserved phenylalanine or tryptophan normally closing the CDR3 is absent here, so this likely arose from a read error. It is unclear where the CDR3 begins or ends on the DNA, so no DNA is shown, and the CDR3 is as TCRdb lists it. This sequence joins TRBV9 and TRBJ2-2. The CDR3 is 8 residues long, ends included. Germline loops: CDR1 SGDLS, CDR2 YYNGEE. The CDR3 here is CASRGQVY.

In regard to this clonotype: Sequence at one end of the junction differs from germline and may be a read error. The J gene is TRBJ2-7, the V gene TRBV7-2; either TRBD1 or TRBD2 may supply D (5 bases each). This CDR3 is 13 amino acids long. Germline CDR1 and CDR2: SGHTA and FQGNSA. In DNA form, the CDR3 reads TGTGCCAGCAAGACTACAGGCTCCCACGAGCAGTACTTC. Protein product: CASKTTGSHEQYF.

This clonotype was seen ten or more times. V gene TRBV6-2 or TRBV6-3 combines with J gene TRBJ1-5, with D unclear. The germline gives CDR1 MNHEY, CDR2 SVGEGT. CDR3 length equals 14 residues. V shed 2 bases and J shed 5 bases, with 10 bases lying between them. CDR3 sequence reads: CASSYLGTDQPQHF. For the CDR3, the DNA is TGTGCCAGCAGTTACCTGGGTACCGATCAGCCCCAGCATTTT.

This clonotype was recorded at least ten times. For the CDR3, the DNA is TGTGCCAGCAGGTCCCCGGGACCTAGCAATCAGCCCCAGCATTTT. Translating gives CASRSPGPSNQPQHF. The J gene is TRBJ1-5, the V gene TRBV6-5, with D perhaps TRBD1 (5 bases). In germline, CDR1 is MNHEY, CDR2 SVGAGI. The CDR3 has 15 amino acids. V lost 6 bases, J lost 0 bases, and 12 bases lay in between.

This clonotype appeared a few times. The chain has TRBV10-3 and TRBJ2-3; D is unresolved. Deletions cut 10 bases from V and 5 bases from J, with 13 bases between. The CDR3 has 12 residues. Germline loops: CDR1 ENHRY, CDR2 SYGVKD. CDR3 sequence reads: CATSPREDTQYF. CDR3 coding DNA: TGTGCCACGTCGCCTAGGGAAGATACGCAGTATTTT.

V is TRBV15 and J is TRBJ2-6; D is ambiguous. The CDR3 contains 15 residues. Trimming shortened V by 3 bases and J by 1 base, and 7 bases separated the two germline ends. The germline gives CDR1 LNHNV, CDR2 YYDKDF (reference sequence). CDR3 sequence reads: CATSSLGSGANVLTF. In nucleotides, the CDR3 is TGTGCCACCAGCAGTTTGGGGTCTGGGGCCAACGTCCTGACTTTC.

The rearrangement uses TRBV20-1 and TRBJ2-3, with 8 bases aligning to TRBD2. The CDR3 contains 15 residues. V lost 5 bases and J lost 4; bases outside the gene matches: 11. Looked up from germline, CDR1 is DFQATT and CDR2 is SNEGSKA (reference sequence). CDR3 amino acids: CSAPAISGSADTQYF. The CDR3 region has the DNA TGCAGTGCTCCGGCCATCAGCGGGAGCGCAGATACGCAGTATTTT.

Remarks on this clonotype: One end of the junction fails to match germline, which may point to a read error. The V and J genes are TRBV15 and TRBJ2-2; D unresolved. Germline CDR1 and CDR2: LNHNV and YYDKDF (reference sequence). This CDR3 contains 16 residues. CDR3 in amino acids: CAASSERRLNTGELFF. The CDR3 DNA sequence: TGTGCCGCCAGCAGTGAACGGCGCCTGAACACCGGGGAGCTGTTTTTT.